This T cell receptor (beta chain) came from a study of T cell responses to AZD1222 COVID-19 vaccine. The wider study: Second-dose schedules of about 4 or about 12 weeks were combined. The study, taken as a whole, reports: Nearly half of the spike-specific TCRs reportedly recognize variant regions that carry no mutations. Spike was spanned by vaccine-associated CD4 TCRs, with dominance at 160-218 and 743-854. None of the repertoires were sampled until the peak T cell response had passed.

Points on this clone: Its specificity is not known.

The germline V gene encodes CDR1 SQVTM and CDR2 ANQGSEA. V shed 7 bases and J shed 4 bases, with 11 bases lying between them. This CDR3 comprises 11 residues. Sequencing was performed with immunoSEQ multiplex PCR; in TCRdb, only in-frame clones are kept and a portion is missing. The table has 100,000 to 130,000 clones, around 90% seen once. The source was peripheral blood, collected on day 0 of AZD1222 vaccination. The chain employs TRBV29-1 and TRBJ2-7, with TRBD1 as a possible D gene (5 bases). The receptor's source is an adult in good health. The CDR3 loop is CSGKTDYEQYF. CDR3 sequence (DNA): TGCAGCGGTAAGACAGATTACGAGCAGTACTTC.